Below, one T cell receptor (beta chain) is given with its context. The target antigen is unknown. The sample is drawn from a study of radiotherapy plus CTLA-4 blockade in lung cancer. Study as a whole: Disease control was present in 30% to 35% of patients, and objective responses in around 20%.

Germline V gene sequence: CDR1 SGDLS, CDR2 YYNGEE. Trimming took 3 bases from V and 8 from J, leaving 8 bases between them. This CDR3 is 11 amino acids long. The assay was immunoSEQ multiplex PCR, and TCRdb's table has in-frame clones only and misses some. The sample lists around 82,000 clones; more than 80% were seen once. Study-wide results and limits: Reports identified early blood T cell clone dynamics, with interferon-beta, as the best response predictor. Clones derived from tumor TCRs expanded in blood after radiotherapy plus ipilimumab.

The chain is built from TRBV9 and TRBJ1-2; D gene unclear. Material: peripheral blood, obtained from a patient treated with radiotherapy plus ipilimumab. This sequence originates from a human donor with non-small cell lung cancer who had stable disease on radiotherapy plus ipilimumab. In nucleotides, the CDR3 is TGTGCCAGCAGCGATCGAACGGGCTACACCTTC. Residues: CASSDRTGYTF.